These 14 T cell receptor beta chains originate from one sample sequenced in a study of preoperative IRX-2 immunotherapy in early breast cancer. Repertoires were generated with immunoSEQ multiplex PCR, while TCRdb's copy carries only in-frame clones and drops some. The sample lists about 10,000 clones; around 75% were seen once. The treatment is: preoperative locoregional IRX-2 cytokine immunotherapy. Specimen: lymph node tissue, collected before IRX-2 immunotherapy. These receptors were obtained from a human donor with breast cancer.

This clone has more than one count but fewer than ten. The V gene is TRBV28, the J gene TRBJ2-3, with 7 bases identical to TRBD2. The CDR3 is made up of 15 amino acids. Germline-derived CDR1 and CDR2 are MDHEN and SYDVKM. V trimming: 3 bases; J trimming: 4 bases; junction bases outside the gene matches: 7. CDR3 bases: TGTGCCAGCAGTTTTGGCGGGAGCGTTCCAGATACGCAGTATTTT. Its translation is CASSFGGSVPDTQYF.

The CDR3 DNA sequence: TGTGCCAGTAGTCCCAAGACAGGGGGCACTGAAGCTTTCTTT. Translation gives CASSPKTGGTEAFF. The rearrangement links TRBV19 to TRBJ1-1; 9 bases map to TRBD1. Germline CDR1 LNHDA, CDR2 SQIVND (reference sequence). The CDR3 consists of 14 residues. Trimming cost V 5 bases and J 4 bases; bases outside gene matches: 5.

V usage is TRBV6-8 and J usage is TRBJ1-2, with D possibly TRBD1 on 6 matching bases. This CDR3 is 14 amino acids long. CDR1 is MNHGY and CDR2 is SAAAGT in the germline V gene. V shed 5 bases and J shed 7 bases, with 17 bases lying between them. DNA for the CDR3: TGTGCCAGCAGTGTCTCCCCAGGGGCCGGTGGCTACACCTTC. It encodes CASSVSPGAGGYTF.

V gene TRBV11-3 combines with J gene TRBJ1-5; the D is unclear. Germline CDR1 and CDR2: SGHNT and YENEEA. V gave up 3 bases and J gave up 9 bases, with 21 bases separating them. There are 16 residues in the CDR3. CDR3 in amino acids: CASSLGVESESRPQHF. Written as DNA, the CDR3 is TGTGCCAGCAGCTTGGGAGTGGAATCCGAGTCTCGGCCCCAGCATTTT.

The chain carries TRBV11-3 and TRBJ2-1, with D perhaps matching TRBD2 (6 bases). Germline V CDR1 and CDR2: SGHNT, YENEEA. The CDR3 loop spans 14 amino acids. The V gene lost 3 bases and the J gene lost 6 bases, with 12 bases spanning the gap. The CDR3 loop is CASSLELAINEQFF. For the CDR3, the DNA is TGTGCCAGCAGCTTGGAACTAGCAATCAATGAGCAGTTCTTC.

The chain has TRBV28 and TRBJ1-1, with D perhaps TRBD1 (5 bases). This CDR3 contains 13 residues. V lost 7 bases to trimming and J lost 0 bases, with 9 bases between them. CDR1 is MDHEN, CDR2 SYDVKM, per germline. The CDR3 nucleotides are TGTGCCAGCAACGGGGGGGTGAACACTGAAGCTTTCTTT. This encodes CASNGGVNTEAFF.

The rearrangement links TRBV5-1 to TRBJ1-3, with D perhaps matching TRBD1 (5 bases). V dropped 7 bases and J dropped 2 bases, with 13 bases sitting between them. CDR3 size: 14 residues. The germline gives CDR1 SGHRS, CDR2 YFSETQ. CDR3 DNA sequence: TGCGCCAGCGGGTCGGGGGAACCTGGAAACACCATATATTTT. This sequence encodes CASGSGEPGNTIYF.

This clone was found a few times. The chain combines TRBV29-1 with TRBJ1-5; D perhaps matches TRBD1 (5 bases). The CDR3 spans 13 residues. Germline V gene sequence: CDR1 SQVTM, CDR2 ANQGSEA. Trimming removed 4 bases at V and 4 bases at J, with 11 bases between. Written as DNA, the CDR3 is TGCAGCGTTGTACAAGGGACTAATCAGCCCCAGCATTTT. Its protein is CSVVQGTNQPQHF.

This chain's CDR3 is CASSLGSRPNYGYTF. CDR3 nucleotide sequence: TGTGCCAGCAGCTTAGGCAGCAGACCTAACTATGGCTACACCTTC. V and J are TRBV13 and TRBJ1-2; D gene ambiguous. The germline V gene has CDR1 PRHDT and CDR2 FYEKMQ (reference sequence). Between the trimmed V and J ends, which lost 0 bases and 0 bases, there was a span of 8 bases. CDR3 length: 15 residues. The variable domain in full, completed from reference TRBV13 and TRBJ1-2, reads AAGVIQSPRHLIKEKRETATLKCYPIPRHDTVYWYQQGPGQDPQFLISFYEKMQSDKGSIPDRFSAQQFSDYHSELNMSSLELGDSALYFCASSLGSRPNYGYTFGSGTRLTVV.

The rearrangement joins TRBV6-8 to TRBJ1-3; tentatively, D is TRBD1 (5 bases). Germline-derived CDR1 and CDR2 are MNHGY and SAAAGT. CDR3 length: 16 amino acids. V was shortened by 4 bases and J by 0 bases, with 13 bases between the two germline ends. The CDR3 DNA reads as TGTGCCAGCAGTTCCTCCGGGACGGTCTCTGGAAACACCATATATTTT. Amino acids: CASSSSGTVSGNTIYF.

The rearrangement uses TRBV7-7 and TRBJ2-4; D tentatively reads TRBD1 or TRBD2 (6 bases each). The CDR3 loop spans 16 amino acids. Between the trimmed V and J ends, which lost 3 bases and 8 bases, there was a span of 20 bases. The germline V gene encodes CDR1 SSHAT and CDR2 FNYEAQ (reference sequence). The DNA for the CDR3 is TGTGCCAGCAGCTTCGGACTACCCCCCAGGGGAGACATTCAGTACTTC. Its protein product is CASSFGLPPRGDIQYF.

The gene calls are TRBV18 and TRBJ2-7; weak D call: TRBD1 (6 bases). V gave up 2 bases and J gave up 2 bases, with 10 bases separating them. The CDR3 runs to 14 residues. The germline CDR1 and CDR2 sequences are KGHSH and LQKENI. The CDR3 nucleotides are TGTGCCAGCTCACCAAAGACAGGCGCCTACGAGCAGTACTTC. Translation gives CASSPKTGAYEQYF. Looking up the rest from reference TRBV18 and TRBJ2-7 gives the full variable domain: NAGVMQNPRHLVRRRGQEARLRCSPMKGHSHVYWYRQLPEEGLKFMVYLQKENIIDESGMPKERFSAEFPKEGPSILRIQQVVRGDSAAYFCASSPKTGAYEQYFGPGTRLTVT.

This chain links TRBV28 with TRBJ2-7; 8 nucleotides agree with TRBD1. CDR1 is MDHEN, CDR2 SYDVKM, per germline. The trim removed 5 bases at V and 5 bases at J, leaving 8 bases unmatched. The CDR3 length is 14 residues. In nucleotides, the CDR3 is TGTGCCAGCAGTACACGGACAGGGTTGGACGAGCAGTACTTC. Translated: CASSTRTGLDEQYF.

Comment on this clone: A junction end diverges from the germline sequence, so it may reflect a read error. The rearrangement uses TRBV6-1 and TRBJ1-2; D uncertain. The CDR3 extends over 12 amino acids. Germline assignment: CDR1 MNHNS and CDR2 SASEGT. This chain's CDR3 is CAISEGSYGYTF. The DNA of the CDR3 is TGTGCCATCAGTGAAGGCAGCTATGGCTACACCTTC.